The 23 T cell receptor beta chains presented below share a single source sample, sequenced in a study of neurological immune-mediated disorders. A single record per CDR3 protein comes from TCRdb applying MiXCR to the 5' RACE reads. The sample contains 55,000 to 75,000 distinct CDR3 sequences, 12% of which appear only once. What was sequenced was PBMCs. These receptors all come from a woman aged 55-70 years with HTLV-1-associated myelopathy (HAM/TSP).

This clonotype has ten or more counts. The gene calls are TRBV21-1 and TRBJ2-3; TRBD1 was called by the table and not checked on the DNA. TRBV21-1 is given as a pseudogene. The CDR3 has 23 amino acids. As DNA, the CDR3 is TGTGCCAGCAGCAAAGTATCTTCGGACGGACAGCAAGAATCTAGGCCTAGCATTGCTACGCAGTATTTT. This encodes CASSKVSSDGQQESRPSIATQYF.

This clonotype was counted ten times or more. The chain joins TRBV12-3 or TRBV12-4 to TRBJ2-3; no clear D. CDR3 length equals 14 residues. V was clipped by 4 bases and J by 5 bases, with 13 bases between them. The CDR3 sequence: CASSYRRHRDTQYF. CDR3 bases: TGTGCCAGCAGTTATCGCCGGCACAGAGATACGCAGTATTTT.

This clonotype was seen many times. This rearrangement joins TRBV7-9 to TRBJ2-7; no firm D call. V dropped 7 bases and J dropped 5 bases, with 18 bases sitting between them. The CDR3 spans 14 residues. CDR1 is SEHNR, CDR2 FQNEAQ, per germline (reference sequence). Here the CDR3 DNA reads TGTGCCAGCAACGAGATAGGTAGCACCCACGAGCAGTACTTC. This gives the protein CASNEIGSTHEQYF.

This clonotype was seen a handful of times. The chain carries TRBV5-6 and TRBJ2-3; 8 bases are a match to TRBD2. The germline gives CDR1 SGHDT, CDR2 YYEEEE. V lost 1 base, J lost 4 bases, and 5 bases stayed unmatched. This CDR3 is 15 amino acids long. CDR3 sequence reads: CASSLNGRGSDTQYF. The CDR3 DNA reads TGTGCCAGCAGCTTGAACGGGAGGGGGTCAGATACGCAGTATTTT.

This clonotype was picked up many times. V gene TRBV7-2 combines with J gene TRBJ2-2, with D tentatively TRBD1 (5 bases). The CDR3 spans 15 residues. Germline V gives CDR1 SGHTA, CDR2 FQGNSA. Between the trimmed V and J ends, which lost 0 bases and 6 bases, there was a span of 11 bases. The CDR3 reads CASSLAGRGAGELFF. CDR3 DNA: TGTGCCAGCAGCTTAGCGGGGCGTGGGGCCGGGGAGCTGTTTTTT.

This clonotype was observed at least ten times. The rearrangement joins TRBV20-1 to TRBJ1-1; TRBD1 might be the D (6 bases). V gave up 4 bases and J gave up 3 bases, with 15 bases separating them. Germline loops: CDR1 DFQATT, CDR2 SNEGSKA (reference sequence). This CDR3 comprises 14 residues. CDR3 DNA: TGCAGTGCTAAGGAAACAGGGATGTACACTGAAGCTTTCTTT. Amino acid sequence: CSAKETGMYTEAFF.

This clonotype has a count of ten or more. The chain links TRBV2 to TRBJ2-1, with a tentative D call TRBD2 (6 bases). This CDR3 is 16 amino acids long. V lost 3 bases and J lost 4, with 16 bases in between. Germline V lookup: CDR1 SNHLY, CDR2 FYNNEI. CDR3 amino acids: CASSDSVTSSYNEQFF. The CDR3 nucleotides read TGTGCCAGCAGTGACTCGGTAACTAGCAGTTACAATGAGCAGTTCTTC.

The chain combines TRBV7-2 with TRBJ2-3; D is uncertain. V lost 2 bases to trimming and J lost 3 bases, with 12 bases between them. This CDR3 contains 15 residues. CDR1 is SGHTA, CDR2 FQGNSA, per germline. This CDR3 is CASSLRRMGTDTQYF. For the CDR3, the DNA is TGTGCCAGCAGCTTACGCAGGATGGGGACAGATACGCAGTATTTT.

This clonotype was seen many times. The genes are TRBV6-2 or TRBV6-3 and TRBJ2-7; the match to TRBD2 covers 13 bases. The germline CDR1 and CDR2 sequences are MNHEY and SVGEGT. The CDR3 spans 19 residues. The V gene end was trimmed by 6 bases and the J gene end by 2 bases; junction bases not matched to a gene: 16. The CDR3 coding sequence is TGTGCCAGCAGCTACCCGGGACTAGCGGGAACTCCAGAAACCTACGAGCAGTACTTC. It translates to CASSYPGLAGTPETYEQYF.

This clonotype was found many times. The CDR3 nucleotides read TGTGCCATCAGTGAGTCGAGCGGAGGGTCTTATAATTCACCCCTCCACTTT. Amino acid sequence: CAISESSGGSYNSPLHF. The chain has TRBV10-3 and TRBJ1-6; no definite D call. Germline lookup yields CDR1 ENHRY and CDR2 SYGVKD. Trimming removed 0 bases at V and 4 bases at J, with 13 bases between. This CDR3 spans 17 amino acids.

The table lists this clonotype with many counts. This sequence joins TRBV6-5 and TRBJ2-5; 12 bases match TRBD2. The V segment lost 2 bases and the J segment 5 bases; nucleotides outside the gene matches: 9. The CDR3 is 17 residues long. Germline V gene lookup returns CDR1 MNHEY and CDR2 SVGAGI. CDR3 amino acids: CASSYGGVTSGSETQYF. In nucleotides, the CDR3 is TGTGCCAGCAGTTACGGAGGGGTGACTAGCGGGAGTGAGACCCAGTACTTC.

Ten or more counts support this clonotype. The chain combines TRBV10-3 with TRBJ2-2; the match to TRBD2 covers 8 bases. The CDR3 sequence is 15 residues long. In germline, CDR1 is ENHRY, CDR2 SYGVKD. Losses at the gene ends were 3 bases for V and 5 bases for J; bases not matched to a gene: 5. For the CDR3, the DNA is TGTGCCATCAGTGAAACTAGCGGCACTACCGGGGAGCTGTTTTTT. This sequence encodes CAISETSGTTGELFF.

Ten or more counts support this clonotype. V and J are TRBV4-2 and TRBJ2-2, with 11 bases that match TRBD2. The CDR3 runs to 17 residues. Trimming took 0 bases from V and 5 from J; bases not matched to a gene: 5. Germline V gene lookup returns CDR1 LGHNA and CDR2 YNFKEQ. The CDR3 loop reads CASSQEGLAGGTGELFF. The CDR3 DNA reads as TGTGCCAGCAGCCAAGAAGGTCTAGCGGGAGGTACCGGGGAGCTGTTTTTT.

This clonotype showed up just a few times. CDR3 amino acids: CASIQRGARYF. Written as DNA, the CDR3 is TGTGCCAGCATTCAGAGGGGGGCGCGGTACTTC. The gene calls are TRBV6-1 and TRBJ2-7; TRBD1 or TRBD2 may be the D gene (6 bases each). Trimming left V 7 bases short and J 12 bases short, with 16 bases between. Germline V gene lookup returns CDR1 MNHNS and CDR2 SASEGT. The CDR3 sequence is 11 residues long.

This clonotype showed up many times. The V call is TRBV5-1, the J call TRBJ2-1; unclear D gene. CDR3 size: 14 residues. Germline CDR1 SGHRS, CDR2 YFSETQ. V shed 5 bases and J shed 4 bases, with 13 bases lying between them. The CDR3 DNA sequence: TGCGCCAGCAGGTTAACGGACCGGTACAATGAGCAGTTCTTC. Translating it yields CASRLTDRYNEQFF.

This clonotype was seen at least ten times. CDR3 DNA: TGTGCCATCAGTGACGACATCCAGGGGCTGAACACTGAAGCTTTCTTT. Translated, it gives CAISDDIQGLNTEAFF. This chain joins TRBV10-3 and TRBJ1-1; weak D call: TRBD1 (6 bases). There are 16 residues in the CDR3. Germline V gives CDR1 ENHRY, CDR2 SYGVKD. Trimming left V 3 bases short and J 0 bases short, with 14 bases between.

This clonotype was counted at least ten times. CDR3 in DNA: TGCAGCGTTGGACAGGGGACGGAGACCCAGTACTTC. This codes for CSVGQGTETQYF. The rearrangement uses TRBV29-1 and TRBJ2-5; 8 bases fit TRBD1. CDR1 is SQVTM and CDR2 is ANQGSEA in the germline V gene. There are 12 residues in the CDR3. Trimming cost V 4 bases and J 5 bases; bases outside gene matches: 3.

This clonotype was observed at least ten times. The rearrangement joins TRBV20-1 to TRBJ2-5; 9 bases agree with TRBD2. The CDR3 is made up of 15 amino acids. Germline-derived CDR1 and CDR2 are DFQATT and SNEGSKA (reference sequence). V was clipped by 4 bases and J by 2 bases; unmatched bases: 8. CDR3 sequence: CSAKKTSGPQETQYF. The CDR3 DNA is TGCAGTGCTAAGAAGACTAGCGGACCGCAAGAGACCCAGTACTTC.

This clonotype occurred many times. The chain combines TRBV28 with TRBJ2-2, with 11 bases matching TRBD2. From germline, CDR1 is MDHEN and CDR2 SYDVKM. With 4 bases clipped from V and 8 bases from J, the junction kept 6 bases outside the gene matches. The length of the CDR3 is 15 residues. The CDR3 loop reads CASSSGTSGVGELFF. As DNA, the CDR3 is TGTGCCAGCAGTTCCGGGACTAGCGGCGTAGGGGAGCTGTTTTTT.

This clonotype occurred many times. The rearrangement uses TRBV20-1 and TRBJ1-6, with 11 bases aligning to TRBD1. This CDR3 is 14 amino acids long. V lost 6 bases to trimming and J lost 7 bases; unmatched junction nucleotides: 5. Germline V gene lookup returns CDR1 DFQATT and CDR2 SNEGSKA (reference sequence). The CDR3 DNA follows: TGCAGTGCATGCAGGACAGGGGGCAATTCACCCCTCCACTTT. Amino acids: CSACRTGGNSPLHF.

This clonotype was seen repeatedly, ten times or more. The chain combines TRBV5-1 with TRBJ2-3; TRBD1 matches 8 bases. The CDR3 consists of 14 residues. CDR1 is SGHRS and CDR2 is YFSETQ in the germline V gene. V lost 6 bases and J lost 4; bases outside the gene matches: 7. CDR3 sequence (DNA): TGCGCCAGCACCGCCCCAGGGGGCGCAGATACGCAGTATTTT. Amino acids: CASTAPGGADTQYF.

This clonotype has just one count. This chain joins TRBV20-1 and TRBJ1-1; the D gene is possibly TRBD1 (6 bases). The CDR3 has 11 amino acids. Germline V CDR1 and CDR2: DFQATT, SNEGSKA (reference sequence). V lost 7 bases to trimming and J lost 5 bases, with 11 bases between them. The CDR3 loop is CSEERGTEAFF. CDR3 DNA sequence: TGCAGTGAAGAAAGGGGGACTGAAGCTTTCTTT.

This clonotype appeared a few times. This chain connects TRBV18 to TRBJ2-5; D is ambiguous. This CDR3 is built from 12 residues. Trimming took 6 bases from V and 1 from J, leaving 6 bases between them. Germline V gives CDR1 KGHSH, CDR2 LQKENI. The CDR3 coding sequence is TGTGCCAGCTCGACGACCCAAGAGACCCAGTACTTC. It yields the protein CASSTTQETQYF.